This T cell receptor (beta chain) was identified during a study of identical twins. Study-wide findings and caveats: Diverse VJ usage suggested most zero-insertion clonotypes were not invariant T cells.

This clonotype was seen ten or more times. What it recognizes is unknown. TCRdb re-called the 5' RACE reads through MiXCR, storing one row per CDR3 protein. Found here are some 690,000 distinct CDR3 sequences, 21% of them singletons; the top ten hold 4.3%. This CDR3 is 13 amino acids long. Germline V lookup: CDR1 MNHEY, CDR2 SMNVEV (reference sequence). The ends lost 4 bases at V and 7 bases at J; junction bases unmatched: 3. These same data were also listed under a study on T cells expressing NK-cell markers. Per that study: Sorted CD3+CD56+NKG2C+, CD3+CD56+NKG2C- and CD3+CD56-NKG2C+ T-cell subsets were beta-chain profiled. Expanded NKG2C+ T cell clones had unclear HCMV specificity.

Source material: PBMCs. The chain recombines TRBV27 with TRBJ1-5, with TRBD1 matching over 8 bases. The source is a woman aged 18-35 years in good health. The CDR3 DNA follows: TGTGCCAGCAGTTCGACAGGGGCCCAGCCCCAGCATTTT. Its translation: CASSSTGAQPQHF.